This paragraph reports one T cell receptor (beta chain). Its target antigen remains unknown. The record has no base qualities; no much larger clone is one base away. These data originate in a study of beta chain features in type 1 diabetes (dated by TCRdb to 2016 to 2018). At the level of the whole study: Mean age, gender distribution, total cell number and subset yield were not different between patients and healthy donors. Regulatory and stem cell-like memory subsets were isolated from only 8 patients and roughly 8 healthy donors, whereas naive and central memory subsets came from all 30 or so donors. A total of 90 million to 120 million sorted cells were examined across all samples, and a strong correlation was observed between cell number per subset and RNA yield. The study compared the TCRB repertoires of sorted circulating CD4+ T cell subsets in recently diagnosed type 1 diabetes patients with those in matched healthy donors. What the research found in general, with its limitations: Because the HLA sub-analyses included only small numbers of individuals, any influence of HLA type on TCRB rearrangement was left unresolved. Type 1 diabetes patients showed a moderate but significant shortening of TCRB CDR3 length in all four CD4+ subsets. Because cDNA rather than genomic DNA was sequenced, highly expressing activated cells could have been over-represented, although no difference in activation and CD3 levels was found between groups. Shorter templates might be favored by PCR, yet because patient and control samples were amplified and corrected together, any such skew would affect both groups equally. At VDJ recombination sites, patients with type 1 diabetes made fewer insertions and deleted more nucleotides, a pattern implying thymic rearrangement abnormalities. Naive, central memory and regulatory TCRB repertoires appeared more similar among patients than among healthy donors.

Each donor gave one peripheral blood draw, approximately 100 mL on average, collected into heparinised tubes. Using a panel that included CD45RO, CCR7, CD25, CD127, CD95 and CD27, naive, central memory, regulatory and stem cell-like memory CD4+ T cells were sorted on a BD FACSAria II. All sorted populations exceeded 95% purity. PBMCs were separated immediately by Lymphoprep density gradient centrifugation and were stained directly, without being cultured. To minimize batch effects, samples were stained and sorted in pairs, one healthy donor with one patient per experiment. Counted from cysteine to phenylalanine, this CDR3 has 13 amino acids. The DNA shown is the 39-base CDR3, in frame from base 1. According to the germline V gene (reference sequence), CDR1 reads LNHDA and CDR2 reads SQIVND. V gives up 9 bases and J gives up 2 bases, and the segment between their germline ends measures 13 bases. The entire amount of isolated RNA was reverse transcribed using the High Capacity cDNA Reverse Transcription Kit, so the sequenced TCRB transcripts were expressed ones. Deep immunoSEQ sequencing was performed on naive, central memory and regulatory T cell samples, with an average of approximately 3.9 million total reads per sample. After sorted cells were lysed in RLT buffer, RNA was extracted with DNase-treated RNeasy Micro or Mini kits, with the choice depending on cell number. Each cell subset was processed separately to prevent cross-contamination, with patient and healthy donor samples processed together. TCRB sequences were amplified from cDNA with the immunoSEQ multiplex PCR, producing 87-bp fragments spanning the CDR3 region. The amplicons were sequenced using the Illumina HiSeq platform. On the authors' methods: PCR bias was corrected computationally using synthetic template baselines, and reads within Hamming distance 2 were collapsed, with unmergeable singletons discarded. Reads were aligned against IMGT so that V, D and J genes, CDR3 length and insertions or deletions at six rearrangement sites could be assigned. Within each subset, clonotype counts were normalized to sorted cell number, and only after that were true diversity and Gini coefficients computed with the tcR R package. The overlap coefficient, calculated on TCRB nucleotide sequences, was used to measure repertoire sharing. Not all clones reach the TCRdb copy of this immuneACCESS table, which keeps in-frame sequences only. Checked studies attribute under half of the gap to unresolved V genes and leave the rest unexplained. V and J calls and clone size are as listed in that table; D and trimming were resolved from the DNA. This sample gives around 40,000 clones in total; 55% to 70% of them show up just once. In total, the top ten clones hold under 2.5% of the sample.

Input material: Tregs from blood. In light of the paper, this sample's cell subset or site label describes: regulatory CD4+ T cells. The receptor chain draws on TRBV19 and TRBJ2-5; TRBD1 might be the D gene, on 6 matching bases. The receptor was isolated from a woman aged 25 to 39 in good health. The CDR3 is CASGGTQQETQYF. The base sequence is TGTGCCAGCGGTGGGACACAACAAGAGACCCAGTACTTC. The full variable domain, completed from the reference TRBV19 and TRBJ2-5 proteins outside the CDR3, reads DGGITQSPKYLFRKEGQNVTLSCEQNLNHDAMYWYRQDPGQGLRLIYYSQIVNDFQKGDIAEGYSVSREKKESFPLTVTSAQKNPTAFYLCASGGTQQETQYFGPGTRLLVL.